The 27 T cell receptor beta chains below were found in one sample sequenced in a study of blood T cell repertoires in COVID-19. Sequencing used immunoSEQ multiplex PCR; TCRdb keeps in-frame clones, though not all of them. The sample lists some 460,000 clones, roughly 87% occurring once. Material: PBMCs or T cells enriched from blood (not recorded which). The source is a young woman with acute COVID-19.

The V call is TRBV7-9, the J call TRBJ2-1, with D possibly being TRBD2 (5 bases). CDR1 SEHNR and CDR2 FQNEAQ come from the germline V gene (reference sequence). The CDR3 contains 14 residues. V lost 3 bases and J lost 5, with 11 bases in between. For the CDR3, the DNA is TGTGCCAGCAGCTTCGGCGGGTATAACAATGAGCAGTTCTTC. It encodes CASSFGGYNNEQFF.

The chain uses TRBV18 and TRBJ2-1, with D maybe TRBD1 (6 bases). This CDR3 region has 14 residues. Germline-derived CDR1 and CDR2 are KGHSH and LQKENI. Trimming removed 2 bases from V and 2 bases from J, with 7 bases in between. The CDR3 protein is CASSPDRTYNEQFF. The CDR3 bases are TGTGCCAGCTCACCAGACAGGACCTACAATGAGCAGTTCTTC. The variable domain in full, completed from reference TRBV18 and TRBJ2-1, reads NAGVMQNPRHLVRRRGQEARLRCSPMKGHSHVYWYRQLPEEGLKFMVYLQKENIIDESGMPKERFSAEFPKEGPSILRIQQVVRGDSAAYFCASSPDRTYNEQFFGPGTRLTVL.

The chain couples TRBV5-4 to TRBJ2-7, with 9 nucleotides matching TRBD1. The length of the CDR3 is 14 residues. After removal of 3 bases from V and 3 bases from J, the junction contained 4 bases not matched to a gene. The germline V gene has CDR1 SGHNT and CDR2 YYREEE (reference sequence). The CDR3 region is CASSYGTGIYEQYF. CDR3 nucleotides: TGTGCCAGCAGCTACGGGACAGGGATCTACGAGCAGTACTTC.

To note about this clone: The sample contains more than one DNA sequence encoding this CDR3. CDR3 in amino acids: CASSLSGNTIYF. DNA for the CDR3: TGTGCCAGCAGTTTATCAGGAAACACCATATATTTT. The chain joins TRBV12-3 or TRBV12-4 to TRBJ1-3; D remains ambiguous. Trimming left V 2 bases short and J 4 bases short, with 3 bases between. This CDR3 has 12 amino acids.

The chain employs TRBV9 and TRBJ1-1, with D perhaps matching TRBD1 (5 bases). The CDR3 totals 14 residues. Germline CDR1 SGDLS, CDR2 YYNGEE. Trimming removed 0 bases at V and 5 bases at J, with 11 bases between. The CDR3 nucleotides read TGTGCCAGCAGCGTAGGCAGGGTGGCAACTGAAGCTTTCTTT. This encodes CASSVGRVATEAFF.

V usage is TRBV6-6 and J usage is TRBJ2-5, with D possibly matching TRBD2 (7 bases). V gave up 2 bases and J gave up 2 bases, with 15 bases separating them. The germline V gene encodes CDR1 MNHNY and CDR2 SVGAGI (reference sequence). This CDR3 spans 16 amino acids. The CDR3 DNA is TGTGCCAGCAGTTACGGGGGGGGCGGTGGTCAAGAGACCCAGTACTTC. This codes for CASSYGGGGGQETQYF.

This clone was picked up a small number of times. The gene calls are TRBV7-2 and TRBJ2-2; 15 nucleotides line up with TRBD2. Looked up from germline, CDR1 is SGHTA and CDR2 is FQGNSA. The CDR3 spans 18 residues. V gave up 0 bases and J gave up 4 bases; unmatched junction bases: 3. The CDR3 protein is CASSLAGLAGGRTGELFF. DNA of the CDR3: TGTGCCAGCAGCTTAGCGGGACTAGCGGGAGGACGCACCGGGGAGCTGTTTTTT.

This sequence joins TRBV18 and TRBJ1-4; 8 bases are shared with TRBD1. Unmatched junction bases numbered 4, after V lost 2 bases and J lost 8 bases. From germline, CDR1 is KGHSH and CDR2 LQKENI. This CDR3 region has 14 residues. CDR3 protein: CASSPGTGREKLFF. CDR3 coding DNA: TGTGCCAGCTCACCAGGGACAGGCAGAGAAAAACTGTTTTTT.

The chain employs TRBV3-1 (or the pseudogene TRBV3-2) and TRBJ2-7, with D perhaps matching TRBD1 (6 bases). The CDR3 is 12 amino acids. Trimming shortened V by 4 bases and J by 6 bases, and 10 bases separated the two germline ends. The germline gives CDR1 LGHDT, CDR2 YNNKEL (reference sequence). The CDR3 here is CASSPTGTEQYF. CDR3 bases: TGTGCCAGCAGCCCAACAGGGACCGAGCAGTACTTC.

This clone was seen a single time. The chain joins TRBV2 to TRBJ2-7; TRBD2 agrees at 12 bases. The CDR3 totals 14 residues. The junction had 4 bases not matched to a gene; V was cut back by 3 bases and J by 7 bases. CDR1 SNHLY and CDR2 FYNNEI come from the germline V gene. CDR3 protein: CASSDLGTSGEQYF. The CDR3 region has the DNA TGTGCCAGCAGTGATCTCGGGACTAGCGGGGAGCAGTACTTC.

The gene calls are TRBV28 and TRBJ1-6; no clear D gene. V was pared by 4 bases and J by 14 bases, with 21 bases between. The CDR3 consists of 15 residues. The germline CDR1 and CDR2 sequences are MDHEN and SYDVKM. The CDR3 bases are TGTGCCAGCAGTTGGCCCGTCCGGGTCGCCGGCACCCTCCACTTT. Translated, it gives CASSWPVRVAGTLHF.

The chain combines TRBV3-1 (or the pseudogene TRBV3-2) with TRBJ1-6; D possibly corresponds to TRBD1 (5 bases). The ends were cut back, 1 base at V and 7 bases at J, with 8 bases in the middle. CDR3 length: 14 residues. The germline V gene has CDR1 LGHDT and CDR2 YNNKEL (reference sequence). The DNA for the CDR3 is TGTGCCAGCAGCCAAGGACAGACAAATTCACCCCTCCACTTT. Translated: CASSQGQTNSPLHF.

The V gene is TRBV6-6, the J gene TRBJ1-2, with 12 bases that match TRBD1. With V trimmed by 5 bases and J by 6 bases, 4 bases remained unmatched. The CDR3 spans 14 residues. Germline V CDR1 and CDR2: MNHNY, SVGAGI (reference sequence). This chain's CDR3 is CASSLGQGADGYTF. The DNA of the CDR3 is TGTGCCAGCAGTCTGGGACAGGGGGCGGATGGCTACACCTTC.

The genes are TRBV6-5 and TRBJ1-3; D is unclear. The CDR3 sequence is 14 residues long. Germline V gene sequence: CDR1 MNHEY, CDR2 SVGAGI. Trimming stripped 6 bases from V and 10 bases from J, with 19 bases between. The CDR3 DNA reads as TGTGCCAGCAGCTACGGAGGAAACAGCGAGACCATATATTTT. As protein: CASSYGGNSETIYF.

The J gene is TRBJ2-7, the V gene TRBV7-3; unclear D gene. CDR1 SGHTA and CDR2 FQGTGA come from the germline V gene. There are 12 residues in the CDR3. V shed 5 bases and J shed 4 bases, with 9 bases lying between them. CDR3 in amino acids: CASSAKWYEQYF. The CDR3 DNA reads TGTGCCAGCAGCGCGAAGTGGTACGAGCAGTACTTC.

The chain has TRBV20-1 and TRBJ2-7, with D possibly being TRBD1 (5 bases). This CDR3 has 11 residues. Per the germline V gene, CDR1 is DFQATT and CDR2 is SNEGSKA (reference sequence). Trimming took off 6 bases at V and 4 bases at J, with 10 bases between the two ends. The DNA of the CDR3 is TGCAGTGCCCTGGACAAGTACGAGCAGTACTTC. Its protein product is CSALDKYEQYF.

This rearrangement joins TRBV6-5 to TRBJ2-7, with D tentatively TRBD1 (5 bases). Trimming took off 6 bases at V and 9 bases at J, with 21 bases between the two ends. Per germline, CDR1 MNHEY and CDR2 SVGAGI. This CDR3 has 14 amino acids. The CDR3 region is CASSDTYQGLAQYF. The CDR3 DNA reads as TGTGCCAGCAGCGACACGTATCAGGGTTTAGCGCAGTACTTC.

This clone was observed a handful of times. The CDR3 loop reads CASSQHRLGGYTF. The DNA of the CDR3 is TGTGCCAGCAGCCAGCACAGGTTAGGCGGCTACACCTTC. V gene TRBV3-1 (or the pseudogene TRBV3-2) combines with J gene TRBJ1-2; D might be TRBD1 (5 bases). With 3 bases removed from V and 8 bases from J, the gap between germline ends came to 13 bases. The CDR3 length is 13 residues. Germline V gene lookup returns CDR1 LGHDT and CDR2 YNNKEL (reference sequence).

V and J are TRBV7-9 and TRBJ1-2; D possibly corresponds to TRBD1 (5 bases). The CDR3 spans 12 residues. Per germline, CDR1 SEHNR and CDR2 FQNEAQ (reference sequence). V gave up 3 bases and J gave up 6 bases, with 8 bases separating them. The CDR3 here is CASSLTVDGYTF. CDR3 DNA: TGTGCCAGCAGCTTGACAGTCGATGGCTACACCTTC.

The V gene is TRBV6-2 or TRBV6-3, the J gene TRBJ1-1, with D possibly TRBD1 on 6 matching bases. The CDR3 sequence is 19 residues long. V lost 5 bases and J lost 6, with 31 bases in between. Germline V gene data show CDR1 as MNHEY and CDR2 as SVGEGT. The CDR3, as DNA: TGTGCCAGCAGTGCGCGGAGAAGACAGGCGTACGAGGGAAAAGCTGAAGCTTTCTTT. Encoded protein: CASSARRRQAYEGKAEAFF.

This clone was found once. This chain connects TRBV6-5 to TRBJ2-7; the D gene is possibly TRBD2 (5 bases). In germline, CDR1 is MNHEY, CDR2 SVGAGI. V was pared by 3 bases and J by 4 bases, with 16 bases between. The CDR3 is made up of 15 amino acids. CDR3 nucleotides: TGTGCCAGCAGTTATTCAAAGGCTCCGGGGTACGAGCAGTACTTC. Translation: CASSYSKAPGYEQYF.

CDR3 nucleotide sequence: TGTGCCAGCAGCCCCGCAGGGATTGCGAACACCGGGGAGCTGTTTTTT. Translated: CASSPAGIANTGELFF. This sequence joins TRBV28 and TRBJ2-2; D perhaps matches TRBD1 (5 bases). The CDR3 length is 16 residues. Trimming took 6 bases from V and 0 from J, leaving 14 bases between them. The germline gives CDR1 MDHEN, CDR2 SYDVKM.

The count of this clone is one. The chain recombines TRBV3-1 (or the pseudogene TRBV3-2) with TRBJ1-4; possibly TRBD1 for D (6 bases). CDR1 LGHDT and CDR2 YNNKEL come from the germline V gene (reference sequence). V lost 2 bases and J lost 0, with 7 bases in between. The CDR3 extends over 15 amino acids. CDR3 DNA sequence: TGTGCCAGCAGCCAAAACAGGGCAACTAATGAAAAACTGTTTTTT. It encodes CASSQNRATNEKLFF.

V and J are TRBV12-5 and TRBJ1-2; 9 bases align to TRBD1. Germline loops: CDR1 LGHNT, CDR2 FRNRAP. The CDR3 totals 13 residues. V trimming: 5 bases; J trimming: 8 bases; junction bases outside the gene matches: 6. As DNA, the CDR3 is TGTGCTAGTGGTATTGGACAGGGGAAGGGCTACACCTTC. Translated, it gives CASGIGQGKGYTF.

The V gene is TRBV6-2 or TRBV6-3, the J gene TRBJ1-2, with 11 nucleotides matching TRBD1. This CDR3 has 14 residues. With 6 bases clipped from V and 8 bases from J, the junction kept 8 bases outside the gene matches. Per germline, CDR1 MNHEY and CDR2 SVGEGT. CDR3 sequence reads: CASSTDRTGGGYTF. The CDR3 DNA reads TGTGCCAGCAGCACCGATAGGACAGGGGGCGGCTACACCTTC.

The rearrangement uses TRBV5-1 and TRBJ2-7, with 13 bases lining up with TRBD2. V trimming: 1 base; J trimming: 5 bases; junction bases outside the gene matches: 15. The CDR3 contains 19 residues. Per the germline V gene, CDR1 is SGHRS and CDR2 is YFSETQ. The CDR3 DNA reads TGCGCCAGCAGCTTGTCCAAGGTGACTAGCGGGGGGCCGGCCCACGAGCAGTACTTC. Translation: CASSLSKVTSGGPAHEQYF.

The genes are TRBV5-4 and TRBJ1-6; D may be TRBD1 (6 bases). With 4 bases removed from V and 8 bases from J, the gap between germline ends came to 13 bases. Germline V lookup: CDR1 SGHNT, CDR2 YYREEE (reference sequence). This CDR3 has 14 residues. The CDR3 sequence: CASSLNYRDSPLHF. CDR3 bases: TGTGCCAGCAGCCTGAACTACAGGGATTCACCCCTCCACTTT. Based on the CDR3 plus reference TRBV5-4 and TRBJ1-6, the full variable domain is ETGVTQSPTHLIKTRGQQVTLRCSSQSGHNTVSWYQQALGQGPQFIFQYYREEENGRGNFPPRFSGLQFPNYSSELNVNALELDDSALYLCASSLNYRDSPLHFGNGTRLTVT.